The 21 T cell receptor beta chains reported below all come from one sample, sequenced in a study of response to subunit inactivated influenza vaccine. TCRdb itself ran the RT-PCR reads through MiXCR, one entry per CDR3 protein. This table holds roughly 500,000 distinct CDR3 sequences, approximately 15% found once. This material consisted of CD4+ T cells sorted from PBMCs, taken less than 25 months after vaccination. All receptors derive from a man in his fifties or sixties who received an inactivated influenza vaccine.

The chain is built from TRBV5-4 and TRBJ2-7; 10 nucleotides match TRBD1. The CDR3 runs 14 residues. V shed 4 bases, J shed 9 bases, and the junction held 10 bases outside the gene matches. Germline loops: CDR1 SGHNT, CDR2 YYREEE (reference sequence). CDR3 amino acids: CASSVGQGRSGQYF. In DNA form, the CDR3 reads TGTGCCAGCAGCGTGGGACAGGGGAGGAGCGGGCAGTACTTC.

This clonotype occurred many times. The V call is TRBV11-2, the J call TRBJ2-7; TRBD2 matches 8 bases. This CDR3 is 14 amino acids long. Germline CDR1 reads SGHAT; CDR2 reads FQNNGV. Trimming took 1 base from V and 3 from J; bases not matched to a gene: 2. The DNA of the CDR3 is TGTGCCAGCAGCTTAGTCGGGACTAGCTACGAGCAGTACTTC. Translating gives CASSLVGTSYEQYF.

This sequence joins TRBV15 and TRBJ1-6, with unresolved D. V was trimmed by 4 bases and J by 9 bases, leaving 7 bases between them. Germline CDR1 is LNHNV and CDR2 is YYDKDF (reference sequence). The CDR3 covers 12 residues. The CDR3 region is CATSTRSSPLHF. CDR3 bases: TGTGCCACCAGCACCCGAAGTTCACCCCTCCACTTT.

This chain uses TRBV5-1 with TRBJ2-5, with TRBD2 matching over 9 bases. CDR3 length: 20 amino acids. J gave up 4 bases and V 4 bases, and 23 bases lay outside the gene matches. Germline V gene data show CDR1 as SGHRS and CDR2 as YFSETQ. This CDR3 reads CASSRKGLGRLADRGETQYF. In DNA, the CDR3 is TGCGCCAGCAGCCGAAAGGGCCTTGGACGACTAGCGGACCGAGGAGAGACCCAGTACTTC.

In its sample, this clonotype was seen many times. V gene TRBV6-5 combines with J gene TRBJ2-3; a possible D gene is TRBD1 (6 bases). Deletions cut 2 bases from V and 6 bases from J, with 18 bases between. From germline, CDR1 is MNHEY and CDR2 SVGAGI. The CDR3 covers 16 residues. The CDR3 reads CASSYPAAQGSDTQYF. The CDR3 DNA reads TGTGCCAGCAGTTACCCAGCCGCACAGGGATCCGATACGCAGTATTTT.

In this sample, this clonotype turned up a few times. V is TRBV6-5 and J is TRBJ2-2; TRBD2 aligns across 7 bases. CDR3 length equals 16 residues. V was pared by 3 bases and J by 2 bases, with 6 bases of the junction left unmatched. CDR1 and CDR2 (germline): MNHEY, SVGAGI. The CDR3 DNA reads TGTGCCAGCAGTTATCGTAGCGGGCCAAACACCGGGGAGCTGTTTTTT. Translating gives CASSYRSGPNTGELFF.

This clonotype turned up a few times. This chain uses TRBV3-1 with TRBJ2-2; 8 positions agree with TRBD2. The CDR3 spans 16 residues. The V segment lost 5 bases and the J segment 0 bases; nucleotides outside the gene matches: 5. Germline CDR1 is LGHDT and CDR2 is YNNKEL (reference sequence). CDR3 coding DNA: TGTGCCAGCAGCGATCCGGGACTAGCGAACACCGGGGAGCTGTTTTTT. This translates into CASSDPGLANTGELFF.

This clonotype was observed a few times. The V gene is TRBV5-1, the J gene TRBJ2-7; TRBD2 matches at 10 bases. V gave up 0 bases and J gave up 4 bases; unmatched junction bases: 4. Germline lookup yields CDR1 SGHRS and CDR2 YFSETQ. The CDR3 is made up of 15 amino acids. CDR3 sequence (DNA): TGCGCCAGCAGCTTGGTGGGACTAGCGTCGTACGAGCAGTACTTC. The encoded protein is CASSLVGLASYEQYF. Full variable domain (outside the CDR3, taken from reference TRBV5-1 and TRBJ2-7): KAGVTQTPRYLIKTRGQQVTLSCSPISGHRSVSWYQQTPGQGLQFLFEYFSETQRNKGNFPGRFSGRQFSNSRSEMNVSTLELGDSALYLCASSLVGLASYEQYFGPGTRLTVT.

The V call is TRBV4-3, the J call TRBJ2-4; D remains unclear. This CDR3 is 15 amino acids long. The germline V and J ends were trimmed by 4 bases and 2 bases, with 12 bases remaining between them. Germline values: CDR1 LGHNA, CDR2 YSLEER. CDR3 in DNA: TGCGCCAGCAGCCGCCTGGTAGATACCAAAAACATTCAGTACTTC. Its translation is CASSRLVDTKNIQYF.

This clonotype was seen a few times. This rearrangement joins TRBV12-3 or TRBV12-4 to TRBJ1-4; D possibly corresponds to TRBD1 (5 bases). The CDR3 covers 12 residues. V was cut by 3 bases and J by 10 bases, with 9 bases left in between. CDR3 protein: CASSFGGGKLFF. The DNA of the CDR3 is TGTGCCAGCAGTTTTGGTGGGGGAAAACTGTTTTTT.

This chain connects TRBV7-9 to TRBJ2-7; either TRBD1 or TRBD2 may supply D (5 bases each). Germline V gene lookup returns CDR1 SEHNR and CDR2 FQNEAQ (reference sequence). This CDR3 is 15 amino acids long. Trimming removed 1 base from V and 3 bases from J, with 13 bases in between. The CDR3 region is CASSLVGGRLYEQYF. The CDR3 nucleotides read TGTGCCAGCAGCTTAGTTGGGGGACGGCTCTACGAGCAGTACTTC.

This clonotype has ten or more counts. The chain couples TRBV5-1 to TRBJ2-3; 8 positions agree with TRBD2. CDR1 and CDR2 from the germline V gene are SGHRS and YFSETQ. J lost 6 bases, V lost 5 bases, and 11 bases had no gene match. This CDR3 has 15 residues. The CDR3 DNA is TGCGCCAGCAGACTGAGCGGGGGCGCTGGGGATACGCAGTATTTT. Protein product: CASRLSGGAGDTQYF.

This clonotype turned up a few times. This chain uses TRBV5-1 with TRBJ1-1; the D gene is possibly TRBD1 (6 bases). The germline V gene encodes CDR1 SGHRS and CDR2 YFSETQ. Trimming removed 5 bases at V and 5 bases at J, with 13 bases between. The CDR3 loop spans 13 amino acids. The CDR3: CASRLDSMTEAFF. CDR3 coding DNA: TGCGCCAGCAGACTGGACAGCATGACTGAAGCTTTCTTT.

This clonotype was counted a few times. The chain has TRBV14 and TRBJ2-7, with D unresolved. V was cut by 2 bases and J by 7 bases, with 9 bases left in between. The CDR3 extends over 12 amino acids. The germline V gene encodes CDR1 SGHDN and CDR2 FVKESK. The CDR3 nucleotides are TGTGCCAGCAGCCAATTCTCCGGGGAGCAGTACTTC. Residues: CASSQFSGEQYF.

This clonotype has only a few counts. The rearrangement uses TRBV28 and TRBJ1-2, with a possible D match to TRBD1 (5 bases). Germline CDR1 and CDR2: MDHEN and SYDVKM. The CDR3 is 14 amino acids. Trimming took off 4 bases at V and 4 bases at J, with 13 bases between the two ends. CDR3 in amino acids: CASSSSPGTYGYTF. The CDR3 DNA is TGTGCCAGCAGTTCGTCTCCAGGGACCTATGGCTACACCTTC.

This sequence joins TRBV2 and TRBJ1-1; D unresolved. The germline V and J ends were trimmed by 6 bases and 4 bases, with 12 bases remaining between them. The CDR3 runs to 13 residues. The germline V gene encodes CDR1 SNHLY and CDR2 FYNNEI. The CDR3 region has the DNA TGTGCCAGCAGCGCCGGGAGAAGCACTGAAGCTTTCTTT. This codes for CASSAGRSTEAFF. The whole variable domain, remainder taken from reference TRBV2 and TRBJ1-1, is EPEVTQTPSHQVTQMGQEVILRCVPISNHLYFYWYRQILGQKVEFLVSFYNNEISEKSEIFDDQFSVERPDGSNFTLKIRSTKLEDSAMYFCASSAGRSTEAFFGQGTRLTVV.

The chain has TRBV20-1 and TRBJ2-7, with TRBD1 matching over 8 bases. The CDR3 spans 15 residues. Looked up from germline, CDR1 is DFQATT and CDR2 is SNEGSKA (reference sequence). V trimming: 0 bases; J trimming: 4 bases; junction bases outside the gene matches: 8. This CDR3 is CSARDRRQGSYEQYF. The CDR3 DNA is TGCAGTGCTAGAGATCGAAGACAGGGGTCTTACGAGCAGTACTTC.

This clonotype turned up a few times. The chain carries TRBV19 and TRBJ2-7; D might be TRBD1 (6 bases). V was trimmed by 2 bases and J by 6 bases, leaving 20 bases between them. Germline V gene sequence: CDR1 LNHDA, CDR2 SQIVND (reference sequence). This CDR3 contains 16 residues. CDR3 protein: CASSIFYGTRGGEQYF. In nucleotides, the CDR3 is TGTGCCAGTAGTATATTCTACGGGACAAGGGGCGGCGAGCAGTACTTC.

The chain uses TRBV5-1 and TRBJ2-1, with 9 bases aligning to TRBD2. This CDR3 spans 15 amino acids. The V gene end was trimmed by 0 bases and the J gene end by 6 bases; junction bases not matched to a gene: 4. Germline lookup yields CDR1 SGHRS and CDR2 YFSETQ. The CDR3 spells CASSLGAGGSNEQFF. DNA for the CDR3: TGCGCCAGCAGCTTGGGTGCGGGGGGGAGCAATGAGCAGTTCTTC. The full variable domain, rest sourced from reference TRBV5-1 and TRBJ2-1, is KAGVTQTPRYLIKTRGQQVTLSCSPISGHRSVSWYQQTPGQGLQFLFEYFSETQRNKGNFPGRFSGRQFSNSRSEMNVSTLELGDSALYLCASSLGAGGSNEQFFGPGTRLTVL.

This clonotype showed up many times. The V call is TRBV29-1, the J call TRBJ2-7; 12 nucleotides match TRBD1. This CDR3 is built from 14 residues. Germline V gene sequence: CDR1 SQVTM, CDR2 ANQGSEA. After removal of 4 bases from V and 4 bases from J, the junction contained 5 bases not matched to a gene. CDR3 coding DNA: TGCAGCGTTGTAAAGGGACAGGGGGCTTACGAGCAGTACTTC. This codes for CSVVKGQGAYEQYF.

This clonotype has more than one count but fewer than ten. The V gene is TRBV3-1, the J gene TRBJ2-2; D uncertain. V was cut by 7 bases and J by 5 bases, with 11 bases left in between. The germline V gene encodes CDR1 LGHDT and CDR2 YNNKEL (reference sequence). The CDR3 sequence is 13 residues long. For the CDR3, the DNA is TGTGCCAGCACTCAAGCCCCGACCGGGGAGCTGTTTTTT. Translation gives CASTQAPTGELFF. Full variable domain (missing parts from reference TRBV3-1 and TRBJ2-2): DTAVSQTPKYLVTQMGNDKSIKCEQNLGHDTMYWYKQDSKKFLKIMFSYNNKELIINETVPNRFSPKSPDKAHLNLHINSLELGDSAVYFCASTQAPTGELFFGEGSRLTVL.